One and the same sample provided the 29 T cell receptor beta chains below, sequenced in a study of beta chain features in type 1 diabetes. Study outcomes and limitations: Within each of all four CD4+ subsets, Type 1 diabetes patients had TCRB CDR3s that were moderately but significantly shorter.

Their cognate antigens are unknown. TCRB transcripts that were expressed got sequenced, as all of the isolated RNA had been reverse transcribed. The assay was immunoSEQ multiplex PCR, and TCRdb's table has in-frame clones only and misses some. The sample records about 260,000 clones, around 21% being singletons. The material sequenced was naive CD4+ T cells from blood. The receptors come from a woman aged 40 to 49 with type 1 diabetes.

This clone was counted only a few times. J is TRBJ2-1 and V is TRBV4-1; 8 bases are shared with TRBD1. CDR3 length: 16 amino acids. V shed 0 bases, J shed 7 bases, and the junction held 8 bases outside the gene matches. The germline V gene encodes CDR1 MGHRA and CDR2 YSYEKL. The CDR3 DNA is TGCGCCAGCAGCCAAGATACGGACAGGGCGATGAATGAGCAGTTCTTC. Translated: CASSQDTDRAMNEQFF.

The chain carries TRBV4-3 and TRBJ2-7; 15 bases fit TRBD2. V gave up 2 bases and J gave up 0 bases; unmatched junction bases: 11. Germline values: CDR1 LGHNA, CDR2 YSLEER. This CDR3 comprises 20 residues. CDR3 bases: TGCGCCAGCAGCCAACATGGACTAGCGGGGGGGCCCCTAAGCTCCTACGAGCAGTACTTC. Translation: CASSQHGLAGGPLSSYEQYF.

The V and J genes are TRBV5-4 and TRBJ2-7; D possibly corresponds to TRBD2 (6 bases). From germline, CDR1 is SGHNT and CDR2 YYREEE (reference sequence). The V and J ends lost 0 bases and 0 bases respectively, with 7 bases between them. The CDR3 runs to 14 residues. DNA of the CDR3: TGTGCCAGCAGCTTGGGCGGGACCTCCTACGAGCAGTACTTC. It codes for CASSLGGTSYEQYF. The full variable domain, its missing parts supplied by reference TRBV5-4 and TRBJ2-7, is ETGVTQSPTHLIKTRGQQVTLRCSSQSGHNTVSWYQQALGQGPQFIFQYYREEENGRGNFPPRFSGLQFPNYSSELNVNALELDDSALYLCASSLGGTSYEQYFGPGTRLTVT.

This clone was seen a few times. This rearrangement joins TRBV18 to TRBJ2-5, with D possibly being TRBD2 (6 bases). This CDR3 comprises 13 residues. The germline gives CDR1 KGHSH, CDR2 LQKENI. V was shortened by 6 bases and J by 1 base, with 9 bases between the two germline ends. The CDR3 region is CASSGRLQETQYF. CDR3 nucleotides: TGTGCCAGCTCCGGGAGACTCCAAGAGACCCAGTACTTC.

This clone was recorded a few times. The rearrangement joins TRBV15 to TRBJ2-7; 9 bases map to TRBD2. Germline CDR1 LNHNV, CDR2 YYDKDF (reference sequence). The CDR3 is made up of 14 amino acids. Trimming removed 6 bases from V and 2 bases from J; junction bases left unmatched: 5. The CDR3 region has the DNA TGTGCCACCAGAAGGTCTAGCGGGACCTACGAGCAGTACTTC. This translates into CATRRSSGTYEQYF.

This clone has only a few counts. The chain uses TRBV30 and TRBJ2-1; tentatively, D is TRBD2 (5 bases). Looked up from germline, CDR1 is GTSNPN and CDR2 is SVGIG (reference sequence). Trimming took off 5 bases at V and 3 bases at J, with 11 bases between the two ends. The length of the CDR3 is 13 residues. CDR3 residues: CAWEGRLYNEQFF. In DNA, the CDR3 is TGTGCCTGGGAGGGCCGACTCTACAATGAGCAGTTCTTC.

The J gene is TRBJ1-2, the V gene TRBV30; no clear D gene. Germline-derived CDR1 and CDR2 are GTSNPN and SVGIG (reference sequence). The germline V and J ends were trimmed by 0 bases and 5 bases, with 4 bases remaining between them. This CDR3 is built from 11 residues. CDR3 sequence: CAWSVAYGYTF. The CDR3 DNA follows: TGTGCCTGGAGTGTCGCGTATGGCTACACCTTC.

This chain joins TRBV11-2 and TRBJ1-2; possible D gene TRBD1, 5 bases. CDR3 length equals 10 residues. From germline, CDR1 is SGHAT and CDR2 FQNNGV. V was cut by 4 bases and J by 13 bases, with 10 bases left in between. The DNA for the CDR3 is TGTGCCAGCAGCTCAGCCGGGGGCACCTTC. It translates to CASSSAGGTF.

This clone has just a few counts. J is TRBJ2-3 and V is TRBV19; D unclear. From germline, CDR1 is LNHDA and CDR2 SQIVND (reference sequence). CDR3 length: 14 residues. Trimming removed 4 bases at V and 4 bases at J, with 12 bases between. CDR3 in amino acids: CASSTLHPADTQYF. Written as DNA, the CDR3 is TGTGCCAGTAGTACCCTTCATCCGGCAGATACGCAGTATTTT.

This clone was seen a handful of times. The same CDR3 also results from other DNA sequences found in this sample. The gene calls are TRBV9 and TRBJ1-5; 7 bases align to TRBD1. With V trimmed by 0 bases and J by 4 bases, 4 bases remained unmatched. The CDR3 sequence is 15 residues long. In germline, CDR1 is SGDLS, CDR2 YYNGEE. As DNA, the CDR3 is TGTGCCAGCAGCGTAGGACAGGGTGGGAATCAGCCCCAGCATTTT. Encoded protein: CASSVGQGGNQPQHF. Full variable domain (remainder filled in from reference TRBV9 and TRBJ1-5): DSGVTQTPKHLITATGQRVTLRCSPRSGDLSVYWYQQSLDQGLQFLIQYYNGEERAKGNILERFSAQQFPDLHSELNLSSLELGDSALYFCASSVGQGGNQPQHFGDGTRLSIL.

The chain is built from TRBV2 and TRBJ1-5; tentative D call: TRBD1 (5 bases). Germline assignment: CDR1 SNHLY and CDR2 FYNNEI. The CDR3 spans 14 residues. V was clipped by 3 bases and J by 2 bases, with 8 bases between them. The CDR3 DNA is TGTGCCAGCAGTGACAGGGCTGGCAATCAGCCCCAGCATTTT. It translates to CASSDRAGNQPQHF.

This clone came up a few times. This chain joins TRBV29-1 and TRBJ2-5, with 10 nucleotides matching TRBD1. This CDR3 is 13 amino acids long. Trimming at V came to 7 bases and at J to 4 bases, leaving 6 bases not matched to a gene. Germline CDR1 and CDR2: SQVTM and ANQGSEA. CDR3 loop: CSARQGAGETQYF. The CDR3 DNA reads as TGCAGCGCCCGACAGGGGGCGGGAGAGACCCAGTACTTC.

This clone has more than one count but fewer than ten. V gene TRBV18 combines with J gene TRBJ1-4; possibly TRBD1 for D (5 bases). Germline V gives CDR1 KGHSH, CDR2 LQKENI. There are 19 residues in the CDR3. V gave up 3 bases and J gave up 0 bases, with 20 bases separating them. CDR3 sequence: CASSPRGTVKATTNEKLFF. In nucleotides, the CDR3 is TGTGCCAGCTCACCTAGGGGCACAGTGAAAGCCACAACTAATGAAAAACTGTTTTTT.

This clone was detected a few times. The chain joins TRBV28 to TRBJ1-2; the match to TRBD1 covers 9 bases. The CDR3 runs 14 residues. CDR1 and CDR2 from the germline V gene are MDHEN and SYDVKM. V was clipped by 10 bases and J by 4 bases; unmatched bases: 10. The CDR3 loop reads CATVQGARGYGYTF. The CDR3 DNA follows: TGTGCCACCGTACAGGGGGCGAGAGGCTATGGCTACACCTTC.

This clone was recorded a few times. The chain links TRBV28 to TRBJ1-5, with D perhaps TRBD1 (6 bases). The V gene lost 2 bases and the J gene lost 4 bases, with 18 bases spanning the gap. Per the germline V gene, CDR1 is MDHEN and CDR2 is SYDVKM. The CDR3 is 17 amino acids. CDR3 bases: TGTGCCAGCAGTTTAGGGGGGGGCGTCCCGATAAATCAGCCCCAGCATTTT. Protein product: CASSLGGGVPINQPQHF.

This clone was observed a few times. The V gene is TRBV4-3, the J gene TRBJ2-6; a possible D gene is TRBD1 (6 bases). Trimming took 0 bases from V and 0 from J, leaving 9 bases between them. CDR3 length equals 17 residues. CDR1 is LGHNA, CDR2 YSLEER, per germline. The CDR3 coding sequence is TGCGCCAGCAGCCAAGAAAGGGGGATCTCTGGGGCCAACGTCCTGACTTTC. Its translation is CASSQERGISGANVLTF.

This clone showed up just a few times. The J gene is TRBJ2-5, the V gene TRBV29-1; possibly TRBD2 for D (6 bases). Germline assignment: CDR1 SQVTM and CDR2 ANQGSEA. Trimming took 7 bases from V and 12 from J, leaving 27 bases between them. The CDR3 has 14 amino acids. The CDR3 here is CSAQGVREVGMEYF. The CDR3 bases are TGCAGCGCCCAAGGGGTCAGGGAGGTAGGGATGGAGTACTTC. The entire variable domain, with the rest obtained from reference TRBV29-1 and TRBJ2-5, is as follows: SAVISQKPSRDICQRGTSLTIQCQVDSQVTMMFWYRQQPGQSLTLIATANQGSEATYESGFVIDKFPISRPNLTFSTLTVSNMSPEDSSIYLCSAQGVREVGMEYFGPGTRLLVL.

The chain uses TRBV27 and TRBJ1-1; 7 bases are a match to TRBD1. V lost 8 bases and J lost 2; bases outside the gene matches: 11. This CDR3 spans 15 amino acids. From germline, CDR1 is MNHEY and CDR2 SMNVEV (reference sequence). CDR3 sequence: CASRDSKAFNTEAFF. The CDR3 DNA reads as TGTGCCAGCCGGGACAGCAAAGCCTTTAACACTGAAGCTTTCTTT.

The chain is built from TRBV30 and TRBJ2-3, with D possibly being TRBD2 (6 bases). The CDR3 totals 16 residues. The V end was cut by 4 bases, the J end by 0 bases, with 17 bases between. Germline V gene data show CDR1 as GTSNPN and CDR2 as SVGIG (reference sequence). This chain's CDR3 is CAWTPNWEASTDTQYF. In DNA, the CDR3 is TGTGCCTGGACCCCTAACTGGGAGGCCAGCACAGATACGCAGTATTTT.

This rearrangement joins TRBV15 to TRBJ1-2; D is ambiguous. The CDR3 sequence is 13 residues long. Germline V lookup: CDR1 LNHNV, CDR2 YYDKDF (reference sequence). Trimming removed 3 bases at V and 4 bases at J, with 9 bases between. The CDR3 sequence: CATSSQEGYGYTF. CDR3 bases: TGTGCCACCAGCAGCCAAGAGGGCTATGGCTACACCTTC.

This clone was seen only once. This chain links TRBV13 with TRBJ2-7; the D gene is possibly TRBD2 (5 bases). CDR3 length equals 12 residues. Trimming left V 3 bases short and J 3 bases short, with 6 bases between. The V gene's germline CDR1 is PRHDT and CDR2 FYEKMQ (reference sequence). Here the CDR3 reads CASSLGVYEQYF. DNA for the CDR3: TGTGCCAGCAGCTTGGGAGTCTACGAGCAGTACTTC.

This clone was observed a handful of times. The genes are TRBV15 and TRBJ2-4; 7 positions match TRBD1. The ends lost 0 bases at V and 2 bases at J; junction bases unmatched: 10. CDR1 and CDR2 (germline): LNHNV, YYDKDF (reference sequence). This CDR3 comprises 18 residues. CDR3 residues: CATSRDMGTEGTKNIQYF. The DNA for the CDR3 is TGTGCCACCAGCAGAGATATGGGGACAGAAGGAACCAAAAACATTCAGTACTTC. Based on the CDR3 plus reference TRBV15 and TRBJ2-4, the full variable domain is DAMVIQNPRYQVTQFGKPVTLSCSQTLNHNVMYWYQQKSSQAPKLLFHYYDKDFNNEADTPDNFQSRRPNTSFCFLDIRSPGLGDTAMYLCATSRDMGTEGTKNIQYFGAGTRLSVL.

This clone was picked up a small number of times. The chain links TRBV5-1 to TRBJ2-1; D is possibly TRBD2 (5 bases). The V and J ends lost 0 bases and 16 bases respectively, with 20 bases between them. The CDR3 sequence is 14 residues long. Germline-derived CDR1 and CDR2 are SGHRS and YFSETQ. The CDR3 DNA reads as TGCGCCAGCAGCTTGGACGAGACTACCCTCCGGAGCTTCTTC. Translating gives CASSLDETTLRSFF.

In its sample, this clone was seen a few times. The chain couples TRBV29-1 to TRBJ2-6; 7 bases map to TRBD1. The germline V gene has CDR1 SQVTM and CDR2 ANQGSEA. The CDR3 is 16 residues long. The trim removed 8 bases at V and 0 bases at J, leaving 10 bases unmatched. CDR3: CSTRTGSGSGANVLTF. The CDR3, as DNA: TGCAGCACCCGGACAGGATCTGGCTCTGGGGCCAACGTCCTGACTTTC.

The rearrangement uses TRBV14 and TRBJ2-2; no definite D call. Germline CDR1 SGHDN, CDR2 FVKESK. The CDR3 is 13 residues long. Trimming pared 2 bases from V and 7 bases from J, leaving 8 bases between. The chain's CDR3 is CASSQQLFGELFF. DNA of the CDR3: TGTGCCAGCAGCCAACAATTGTTCGGGGAGCTGTTTTTT. The full variable domain, its missing parts supplied by reference TRBV14 and TRBJ2-2, is EAGVTQFPSHSVIEKGQTVTLRCDPISGHDNLYWYRRVMGKEIKFLLHFVKESKQDESGMPNNRFLAERTGGTYSTLKVQPAELEDSGVYFCASSQQLFGELFFGEGSRLTVL.

In its sample, this clone was seen a few times. The gene calls are TRBV2 and TRBJ2-2, with 7 positions matching TRBD2. The germline gives CDR1 SNHLY, CDR2 FYNNEI. Trimming cost V 3 bases and J 5 bases; bases outside gene matches: 6. This CDR3 has 15 residues. Here the CDR3 DNA reads TGTGCCAGCAGTGAGGCGGGAGAAGGTACCGGGGAGCTGTTTTTT. Protein product: CASSEAGEGTGELFF.

This clone was seen only a few times. The chain carries TRBV4-2 and TRBJ1-2; 9 nucleotides align to TRBD1. With V trimmed by 3 bases and J by 2 bases, 13 bases remained unmatched. This CDR3 is built from 18 residues. Germline V gives CDR1 LGHNA, CDR2 YNFKEQ. CDR3 DNA sequence: TGTGCCAGCAGCCAGGCCGTGGGACAGGGCAAGGGAAACTATGGCTACACCTTC. This gives the protein CASSQAVGQGKGNYGYTF.

This chain joins TRBV7-2 and TRBJ1-2, with a possible D match to TRBD1 (6 bases). Germline V gene sequence: CDR1 SGHTA, CDR2 FQGNSA. Trimming removed 4 bases at V and 8 bases at J, with 20 bases between. This CDR3 region has 15 residues. The CDR3 sequence is CASSSSWGGREGYTF. The DNA of the CDR3 is TGTGCCAGCAGCTCATCGTGGGGGGGCAGAGAGGGCTACACCTTC.

The rearrangement joins TRBV29-1 to TRBJ1-4; D remains ambiguous. This CDR3 has 11 amino acids. Trimming pared 7 bases from V and 8 bases from J, leaving 11 bases between. Germline lookup yields CDR1 SQVTM and CDR2 ANQGSEA. The CDR3 nucleotides read TGCAGCGCATCTCGGGAAGAAAAACTGTTTTTT. Protein: CSASREEKLFF.